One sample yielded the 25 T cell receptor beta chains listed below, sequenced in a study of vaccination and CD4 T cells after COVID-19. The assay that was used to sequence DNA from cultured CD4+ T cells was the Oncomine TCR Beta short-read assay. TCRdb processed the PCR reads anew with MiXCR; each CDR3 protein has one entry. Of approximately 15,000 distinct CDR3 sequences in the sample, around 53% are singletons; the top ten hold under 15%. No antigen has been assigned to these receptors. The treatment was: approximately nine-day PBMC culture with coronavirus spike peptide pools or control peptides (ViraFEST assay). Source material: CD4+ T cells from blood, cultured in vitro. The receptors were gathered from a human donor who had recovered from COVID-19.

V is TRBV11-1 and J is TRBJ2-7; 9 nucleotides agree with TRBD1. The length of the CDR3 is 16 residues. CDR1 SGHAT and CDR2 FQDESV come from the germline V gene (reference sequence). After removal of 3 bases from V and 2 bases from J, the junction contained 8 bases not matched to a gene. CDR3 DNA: TGTGCCAGCAGCTTCGGGTCCCGGGACAGGGCCTACGAGCAGTACTTC. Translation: CASSFGSRDRAYEQYF.

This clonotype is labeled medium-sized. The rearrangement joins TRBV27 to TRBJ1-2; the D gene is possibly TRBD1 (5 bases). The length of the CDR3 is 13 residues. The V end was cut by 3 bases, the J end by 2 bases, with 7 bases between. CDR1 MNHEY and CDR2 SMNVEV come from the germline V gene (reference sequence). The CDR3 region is CASSLAGNYGYTF. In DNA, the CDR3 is TGTGCCAGCAGTTTGGCAGGGAACTATGGCTACACCTTC.

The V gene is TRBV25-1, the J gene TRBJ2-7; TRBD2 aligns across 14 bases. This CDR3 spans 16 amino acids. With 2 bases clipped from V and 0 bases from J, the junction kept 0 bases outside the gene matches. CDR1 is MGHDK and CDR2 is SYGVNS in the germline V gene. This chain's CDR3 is CASSEGTSGGSYEQYF. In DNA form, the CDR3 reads TGTGCCAGCAGTGAAGGGACTAGCGGGGGCTCCTACGAGCAGTACTTC.

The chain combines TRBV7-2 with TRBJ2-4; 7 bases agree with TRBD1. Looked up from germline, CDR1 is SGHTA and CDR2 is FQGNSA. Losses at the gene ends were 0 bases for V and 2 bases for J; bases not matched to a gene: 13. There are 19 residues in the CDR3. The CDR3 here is CASSLALNAGGWTKNIQYF. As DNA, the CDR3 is TGTGCCAGCAGCTTAGCGCTAAATGCAGGGGGATGGACCAAAAACATTCAGTACTTC.

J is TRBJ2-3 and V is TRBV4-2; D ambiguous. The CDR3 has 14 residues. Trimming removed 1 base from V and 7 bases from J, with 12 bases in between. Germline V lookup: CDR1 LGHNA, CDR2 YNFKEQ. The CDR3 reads CASSQVSATHTQYF. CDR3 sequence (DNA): TGTGCCAGCAGCCAAGTTAGTGCTACCCATACGCAGTATTTT.

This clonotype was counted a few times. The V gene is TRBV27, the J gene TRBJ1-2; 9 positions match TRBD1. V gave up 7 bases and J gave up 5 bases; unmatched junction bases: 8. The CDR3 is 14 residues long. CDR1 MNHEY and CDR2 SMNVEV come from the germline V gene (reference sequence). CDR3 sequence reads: CASKESGQGYGYTF. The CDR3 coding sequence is TGTGCCAGCAAGGAGTCGGGACAGGGATATGGCTACACCTTC.

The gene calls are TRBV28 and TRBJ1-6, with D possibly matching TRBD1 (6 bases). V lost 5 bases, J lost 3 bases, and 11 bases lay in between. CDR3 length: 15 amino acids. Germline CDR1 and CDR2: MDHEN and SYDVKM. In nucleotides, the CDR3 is TGTGCCAGCAGTGGCAGGGGCCTCTATAATTCACCCCTCCACTTT. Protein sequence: CASSGRGLYNSPLHF.

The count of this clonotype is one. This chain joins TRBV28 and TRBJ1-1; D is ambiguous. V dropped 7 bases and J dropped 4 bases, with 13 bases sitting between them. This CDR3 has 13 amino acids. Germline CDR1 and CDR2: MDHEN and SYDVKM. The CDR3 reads CASTGGRVTEAFF. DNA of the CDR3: TGTGCCAGCACCGGAGGGAGGGTCACTGAAGCTTTCTTT.

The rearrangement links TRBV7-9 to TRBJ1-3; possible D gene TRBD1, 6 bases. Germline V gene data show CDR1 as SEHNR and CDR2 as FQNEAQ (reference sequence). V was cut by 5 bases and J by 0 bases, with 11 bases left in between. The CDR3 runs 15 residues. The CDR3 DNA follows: TGTGCCAGCAGCCTACAGGGCCCCTCTGGAAACACCATATATTTT. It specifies CASSLQGPSGNTIYF.

The CDR3 region has the DNA TGTGCCAGCAGCTTAGCGGGCCGGGACGAGCAGTACTTC. Protein sequence: CASSLAGRDEQYF. The rearrangement uses TRBV7-6 and TRBJ2-7, with unresolved D. This CDR3 is built from 13 residues. Germline V gene lookup returns CDR1 SGHVS and CDR2 FNYEAQ. Trimming left V 0 bases short and J 5 bases short, with 8 bases between.

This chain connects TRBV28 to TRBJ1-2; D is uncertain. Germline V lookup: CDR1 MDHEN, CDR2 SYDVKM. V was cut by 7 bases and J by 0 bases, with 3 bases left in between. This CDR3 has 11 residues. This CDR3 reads CASNTNYGYTF. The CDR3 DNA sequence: TGTGCCAGCAACACTAACTATGGCTACACCTTC.

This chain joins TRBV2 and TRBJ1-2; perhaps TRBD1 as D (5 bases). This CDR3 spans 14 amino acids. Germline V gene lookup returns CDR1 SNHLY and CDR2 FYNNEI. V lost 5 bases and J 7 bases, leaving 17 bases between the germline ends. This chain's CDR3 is CASSYQNGQSGYTF. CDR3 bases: TGTGCCAGCAGTTATCAGAACGGACAATCTGGCTACACCTTC. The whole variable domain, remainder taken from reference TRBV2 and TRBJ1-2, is EPEVTQTPSHQVTQMGQEVILRCVPISNHLYFYWYRQILGQKVEFLVSFYNNEISEKSEIFDDQFSVERPDGSNFTLKIRSTKLEDSAMYFCASSYQNGQSGYTFGSGTRLTVV.

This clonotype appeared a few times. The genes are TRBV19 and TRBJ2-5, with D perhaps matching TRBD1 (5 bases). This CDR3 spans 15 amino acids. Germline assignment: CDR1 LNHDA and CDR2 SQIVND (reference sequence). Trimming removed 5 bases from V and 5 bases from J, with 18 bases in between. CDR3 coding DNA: TGTGCCAGTAGTTCCCAGGGTGGGGTTAGGGAGACCCAGTACTTC. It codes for CASSSQGGVRETQYF.

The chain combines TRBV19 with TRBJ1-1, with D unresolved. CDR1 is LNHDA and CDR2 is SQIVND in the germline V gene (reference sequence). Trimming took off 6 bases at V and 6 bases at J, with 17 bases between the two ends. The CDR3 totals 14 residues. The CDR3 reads CASRTGLLSPEAFF. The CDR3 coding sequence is TGTGCCAGTAGAACGGGTCTCCTTTCCCCTGAAGCTTTCTTT.

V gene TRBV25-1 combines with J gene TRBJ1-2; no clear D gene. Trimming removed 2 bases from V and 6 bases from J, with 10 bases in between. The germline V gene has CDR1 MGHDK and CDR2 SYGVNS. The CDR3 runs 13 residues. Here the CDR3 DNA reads TGTGCCAGCAGTGAAACGGCACAGCATGGCTACACCTTC. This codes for CASSETAQHGYTF.

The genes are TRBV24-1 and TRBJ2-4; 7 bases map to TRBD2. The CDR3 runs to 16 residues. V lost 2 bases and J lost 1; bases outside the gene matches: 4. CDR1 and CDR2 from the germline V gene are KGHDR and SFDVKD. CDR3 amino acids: CATSDSIGGAKNIQYF. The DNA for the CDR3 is TGTGCCACCAGTGATTCAATCGGGGGGGCCAAAAACATTCAGTACTTC.

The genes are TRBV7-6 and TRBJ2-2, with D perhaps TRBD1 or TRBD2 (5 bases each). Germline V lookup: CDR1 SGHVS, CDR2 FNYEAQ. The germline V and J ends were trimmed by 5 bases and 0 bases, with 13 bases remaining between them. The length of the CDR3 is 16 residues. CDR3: CASSPTGGPNTGELFF. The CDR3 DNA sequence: TGTGCCAGCAGCCCCACTGGGGGACCGAACACCGGGGAGCTGTTTTTT.

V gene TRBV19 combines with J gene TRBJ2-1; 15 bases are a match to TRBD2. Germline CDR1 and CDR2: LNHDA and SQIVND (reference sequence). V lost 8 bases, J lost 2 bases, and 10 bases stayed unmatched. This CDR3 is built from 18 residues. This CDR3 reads CASSTRTSGGATYNEQFF. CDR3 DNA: TGTGCCAGTTCTACCCGGACTAGCGGGGGGGCCACCTACAATGAGCAGTTCTTC. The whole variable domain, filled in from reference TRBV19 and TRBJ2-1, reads DGGITQSPKYLFRKEGQNVTLSCEQNLNHDAMYWYRQDPGQGLRLIYYSQIVNDFQKGDIAEGYSVSREKKESFPLTVTSAQKNPTAFYLCASSTRTSGGATYNEQFFGPGTRLTVL.

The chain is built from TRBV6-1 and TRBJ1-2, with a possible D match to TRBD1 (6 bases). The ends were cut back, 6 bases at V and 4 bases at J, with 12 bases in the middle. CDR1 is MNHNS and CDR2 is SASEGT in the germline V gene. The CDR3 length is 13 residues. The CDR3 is CASSVTGSYGYTF. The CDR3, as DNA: TGTGCCAGCAGCGTAACAGGGAGCTATGGCTACACCTTC.

CDR3 in amino acids: CASSITANYGYTF. The CDR3 DNA is TGTGCCAGCAGCATCACAGCTAACTATGGCTACACCTTC. The chain combines TRBV11-3 with TRBJ1-2, with no clear D. V dropped 5 bases and J dropped 0 bases, with 7 bases sitting between them. Looked up from germline, CDR1 is SGHNT and CDR2 is YENEEA. The CDR3 runs to 13 residues.

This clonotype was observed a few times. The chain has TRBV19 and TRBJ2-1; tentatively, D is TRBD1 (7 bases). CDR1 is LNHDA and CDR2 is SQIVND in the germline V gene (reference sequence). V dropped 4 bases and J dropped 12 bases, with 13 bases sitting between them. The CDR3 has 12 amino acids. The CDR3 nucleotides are TGTGCCAGTAGTAACGGGCGGGACAGGCAGTTCTTC. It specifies CASSNGRDRQFF.

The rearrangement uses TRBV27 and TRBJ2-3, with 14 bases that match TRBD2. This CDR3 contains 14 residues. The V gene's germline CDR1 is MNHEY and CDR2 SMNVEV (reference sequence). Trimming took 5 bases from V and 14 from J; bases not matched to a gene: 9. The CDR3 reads CASSLTSGRGPPYF. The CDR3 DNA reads TGTGCCAGCAGTCTGACTAGCGGGAGGGGCCCCCCGTATTTT.

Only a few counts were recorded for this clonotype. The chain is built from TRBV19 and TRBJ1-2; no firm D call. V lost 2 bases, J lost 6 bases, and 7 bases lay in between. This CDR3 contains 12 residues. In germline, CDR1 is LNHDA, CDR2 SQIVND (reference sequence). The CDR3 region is CASSIQSNGYTF. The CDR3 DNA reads TGTGCCAGTAGTATACAGAGCAATGGCTACACCTTC.

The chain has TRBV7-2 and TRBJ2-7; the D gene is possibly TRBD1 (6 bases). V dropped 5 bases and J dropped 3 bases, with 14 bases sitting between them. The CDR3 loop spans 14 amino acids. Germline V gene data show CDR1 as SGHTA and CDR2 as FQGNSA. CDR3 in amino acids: CASSTGHGDYEQYF. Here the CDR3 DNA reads TGTGCCAGCAGCACGGGACACGGAGACTACGAGCAGTACTTC.

CDR3 region: CASSSGHLNEAFF. CDR3 sequence (DNA): TGTGCCAGCAGCTCCGGACACCTCAATGAAGCTTTCTTT. The chain joins TRBV7-3 to TRBJ1-1, with D possibly being TRBD1 (5 bases). The V gene's germline CDR1 is SGHTA and CDR2 FQGTGA. The CDR3 loop spans 13 amino acids. V was cut by 4 bases and J by 7 bases, with 13 bases left in between.